This TCR beta chain derives from a study of human T cells and chemical hapten exposure. Overall study context: The study lasted roughly 26 weeks, and patients were dosed weekly with diphenylcyclopropenone on the scalp throughout. Patches with 0.01% DPC went on the upper back, and the tests were read at 6 days. Study-wide findings and caveats: Controls formed significantly fewer large CDR3 similarity clusters than expanded TCRs did. Donors had alopecia, so their immune response may differ from healthy people's.

Looked up from germline, CDR1 is SGHVS and CDR2 is FQNEAQ. CDR3 length equals 14 residues. V lost 6 bases to trimming and J lost 5 bases, with 16 bases between them. Time point: patch test 2, 6 weeks after DPC sensitization. Sample treatment: therapeutic diphenylcyclopropenone sensitization with weekly scalp DPC. TCRdb used MiXCR to reprocess the RACE reads, holding one entry per CDR3 protein. The sample carries fewer than 100,000 distinct CDR3 sequences, 11% recorded once. This clonotype occurred many times. Its target is not known. This sample comprised whole blood, obtained in connection with sensitization to the hapten diphenylcyclopropenone (DPC). This clonotype was sampled from a man between 18 and 35 years old with alopecia areata. Some clones in this sample may be carry-over from other donors' samples. This sequence joins TRBV7-8 and TRBJ2-5; D gene uncertain. This CDR3 is CASSFRAQRETQYF. As DNA, the CDR3 is TGTGCCAGCAGTTTCAGAGCCCAAAGGGAGACCCAGTACTTC.